This TCR beta chain is drawn from a study of CD8+CD57+ T cells in acquired aplastic anemia (dated by TCRdb to the late 2010s). About the study as a whole: Extracted DNA from sorted CD4+ and CD8+ cells averaged approximately 3 ug, ranging from roughly 0.17 to 27.4 ug. CD8+CD57+ expansion was defined as a frequency above the mean frequency observed in healthy subjects.

This clonotype was seen at least ten times. Which antigen it targets is not known. No quality values exist for individual bases; no much larger clone is one base distant. Profiling of TCR beta VDJ combinations and CDR3 sequences used genomic DNA as the template. An Illumina HiSeq 2000 was the platform used for TCR repertoire sequencing. The paper's processing steps were these. TRBV/TRBJ rearrangement plots, CDR3 size and DJ length profiles, and Simpson's diversity index were used to evaluate the repertoires. The most abundant DNA sequence in the deep sequencing data was defined as the immunodominant clone. CDR3 amino acid sequences were screened for sharing across subjects and were compared with published repertoires and the VDJdb database. TCRdb took the public reads, trimmed them with fastp at Q25, ran MiXCR for clone calling and kept in-frame beta chains. Here each entry gathers all rows of one CDR3 protein and keeps the most common genes and DNA. Here the V and J calls rest on TCRdb's processing, not on the authors' analysis. The sample has about 160,000 distinct CDR3 sequences on record, around 48% of them singletons. Approximately 3% of the sample belongs to the ten largest clones.

The patients picked for sequencing were ones in whom flow cytometry had shown an expansion of CD8+CD57+ cells. Every patient had severe acquired aplastic anemia, diagnosed using the International Study of Aplastic Anemia and Agranulocytosis and Camitta criteria. Patients had received no therapy at the time of blood sampling. TCR repertoires of sorted CD4+ and CD8+ blood T cells from severe aplastic anemia patients and healthy subjects were deep-sequenced in the study. Patients were enrolled under clinicaltrials.gov protocols 00001620, 01623167, 00001397, 00071045, 00081523 and 00961064 in the USA. Ficoll-Paque density gradient centrifugation was used to isolate peripheral blood mononuclear cells. Before DNA extraction, CD4+ and CD8+ T cells were sorted with FACS or magnetic beads. CDR1 LNHDA and CDR2 SQIVND are derived from the germline V gene (reference sequence). There are 14 amino acids in the CDR3, from cysteine to phenylalanine inclusive. Just the 42-base CDR3 DNA is kept, in frame starting at base 1. V sheds 6 bases and J sheds 3 bases, leaving 14 bases between their ends.

Points the paper makes about the study in general: CD8+ Simpson's diversity did not differ significantly between patients and healthy controls (P=0.060). Roughly 29 CD8+ CDR3 sequences were found in both patients and controls but appeared to be highly expressed in patients and within the immunodominant clones of the patients.

The chain is encoded by TRBV19 joined to TRBJ1-1, and the D gene may be TRBD1, 6 bases matching. This TCR was recovered from a human donor with aplastic anemia. Specimen: sorted CD4+, CD8+, or CD8+CD57+ T cells (not recorded which) from PBMCs. The DNA is as follows: TGTGCCAGTAGGCTACTTGGGGGCCACACTGAAGCTTTCTTT. The resulting protein is CASRLLGGHTEAFF. The CDR3, completed at both ends by the reference TRBV19 and TRBJ1-1 genes, gives the full variable domain DGGITQSPKYLFRKEGQNVTLSCEQNLNHDAMYWYRQDPGQGLRLIYYSQIVNDFQKGDIAEGYSVSREKKESFPLTVTSAQKNPTAFYLCASRLLGGHTEAFFGQGTRLTVV.